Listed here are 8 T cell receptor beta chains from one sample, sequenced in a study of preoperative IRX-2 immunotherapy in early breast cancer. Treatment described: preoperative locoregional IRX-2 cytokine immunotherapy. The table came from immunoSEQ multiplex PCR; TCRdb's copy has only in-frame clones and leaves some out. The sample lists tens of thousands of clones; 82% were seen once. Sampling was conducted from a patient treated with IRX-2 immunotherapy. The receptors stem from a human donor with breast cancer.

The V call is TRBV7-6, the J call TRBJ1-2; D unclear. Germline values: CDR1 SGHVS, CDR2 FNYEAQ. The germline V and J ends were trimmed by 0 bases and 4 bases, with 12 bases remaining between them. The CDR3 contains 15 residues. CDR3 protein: CASSLAENSFYGYTF. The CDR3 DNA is TGTGCCAGCAGCTTAGCGGAAAACAGCTTCTATGGCTACACCTTC.

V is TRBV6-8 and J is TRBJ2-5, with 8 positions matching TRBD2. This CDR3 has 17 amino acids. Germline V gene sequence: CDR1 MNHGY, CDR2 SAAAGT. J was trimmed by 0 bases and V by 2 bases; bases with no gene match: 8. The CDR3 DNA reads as TGTGCCAGCAGTTACCCCGTGAGCGGGGGTCACCAAGAGACCCAGTACTTC. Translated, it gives CASSYPVSGGHQETQYF.

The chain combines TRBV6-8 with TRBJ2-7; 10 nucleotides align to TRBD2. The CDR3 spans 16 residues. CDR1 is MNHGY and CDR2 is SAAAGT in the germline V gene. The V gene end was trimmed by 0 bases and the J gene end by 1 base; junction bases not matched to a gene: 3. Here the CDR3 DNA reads TGTGCCAGCAGTTACTCCACTAGCGGGAAGTCCTACGAGCAGTACTTC. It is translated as CASSYSTSGKSYEQYF.

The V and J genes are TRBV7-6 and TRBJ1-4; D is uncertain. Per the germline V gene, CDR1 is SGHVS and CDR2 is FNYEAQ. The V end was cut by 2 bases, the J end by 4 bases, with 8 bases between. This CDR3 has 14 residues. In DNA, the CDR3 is TGTGCCAGCAGCTTACGCGGGTTTAATGAAAAACTGTTTTTT. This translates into CASSLRGFNEKLFF.

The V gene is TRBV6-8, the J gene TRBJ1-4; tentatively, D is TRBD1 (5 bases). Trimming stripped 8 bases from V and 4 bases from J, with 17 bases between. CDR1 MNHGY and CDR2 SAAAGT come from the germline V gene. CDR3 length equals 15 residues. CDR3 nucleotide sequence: TGTGCCAGCGGCGGGGCAATGACGTTTAATGAAAAACTGTTTTTT. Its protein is CASGGAMTFNEKLFF.

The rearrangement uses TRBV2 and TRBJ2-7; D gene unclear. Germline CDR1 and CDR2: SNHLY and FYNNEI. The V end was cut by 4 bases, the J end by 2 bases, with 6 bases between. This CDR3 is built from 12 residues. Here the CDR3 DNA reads TGTGCCAGCAGTGGGGCGGCCTACGAGCAGTACTTC. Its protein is CASSGAAYEQYF.

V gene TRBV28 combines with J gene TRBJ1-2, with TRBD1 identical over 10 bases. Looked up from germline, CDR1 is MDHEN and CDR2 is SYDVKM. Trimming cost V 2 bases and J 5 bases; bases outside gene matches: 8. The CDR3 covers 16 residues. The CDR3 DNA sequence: TGTGCCAGCAGTTTAACCGGGACAGGGGTCTCGTATGGCTACACCTTC. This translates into CASSLTGTGVSYGYTF.

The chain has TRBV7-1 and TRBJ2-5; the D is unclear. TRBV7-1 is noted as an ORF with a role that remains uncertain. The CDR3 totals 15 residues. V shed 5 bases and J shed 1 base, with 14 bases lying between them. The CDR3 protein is CASSIRRAAQETQYF. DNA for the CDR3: TGTGCCAGCAGCATACGAAGGGCCGCCCAAGAGACCCAGTACTTC.